The 3 T cell receptor beta chains listed next were all sequenced from one sample in a study of radiation and T cells in renal cell carcinoma. Data came from immunoSEQ multiplex PCR; TCRdb stores just in-frame clones and leaves some out. The data contain approximately 120,000 clones, 80% to 85% of them singletons. As for time point: baseline pretreatment blood. Treatment noted: 15 Gy SBRT to primary tumor, nephrectomy 4 weeks later. The sample consisted of blood, taken from a patient whose treatment included radiotherapy and nephrectomy. The origin of the receptors is a woman aged 60 to 75 with renal cell carcinoma.

The V gene is TRBV7-8, the J gene TRBJ1-2; TRBD1 matches at 7 bases. The CDR3 has 16 amino acids. V dropped 0 bases and J dropped 6; count of bases not matched to a gene: 10. Germline V lookup: CDR1 SGHVS, CDR2 FQNEAQ. The DNA of the CDR3 is TGTGCCAGCAGCTTAGCCTTGCCGAGACAGGGCCATGGCTACACCTTC. Translation: CASSLALPRQGHGYTF. The full variable domain, its missing parts supplied by reference TRBV7-8 and TRBJ1-2, is GAGVSQSPRYKVAKRGQDVALRCDPISGHVSLFWYQQALGQGPEFLTYFQNEAQLDKSGLPSDRFFAERPEGSVSTLKIQRTQQEDSAVYLCASSLALPRQGHGYTFGSGTRLTVV.

This chain connects TRBV11-2 to TRBJ1-1; D unresolved. V was clipped by 3 bases and J by 7 bases, with 9 bases between them. Per germline, CDR1 SGHAT and CDR2 FQNNGV. The CDR3 consists of 12 residues. The DNA for the CDR3 is TGTGCCAGCAGCTTCCGGGCCGTTGAAGCTTTCTTT. Protein product: CASSFRAVEAFF.

This chain uses TRBV27 with TRBJ2-3, with D perhaps being TRBD1 or TRBD2 (6 bases each). Trimming took 2 bases from V and 1 from J, leaving 16 bases between them. Germline lookup yields CDR1 MNHEY and CDR2 SMNVEV (reference sequence). There are 17 residues in the CDR3. The CDR3 nucleotides read TGTGCCAGCAGTTTAGCCCTCGGGGGCTTCGGCACAGATACGCAGTATTTT. Protein: CASSLALGGFGTDTQYF.